This T cell receptor (beta chain) was identified during a study of Graves' ophthalmopathy and Graves' hyperthyroidism. Study-wide context: Samples of peripheral blood were obtained at initial diagnosis, prior to treatment of any kind. Broader study findings: The study's model predicted ophthalmopathy progression at 65% to 71% sensitivity and almost 75% specificity. In blood, most expanded thyroid clonotypes above 0.001 frequency were also detected.

CDR3 regions of TCR beta were amplified from RNA transcripts. HTBI primers were used in a first-round RT-PCR, which preceded a second-round multiplex PCR. TCRdb reprocessed the multiplex PCR reads via MiXCR and lists one record per CDR3 protein. The sample contains around 340,000 distinct CDR3 sequences, 15% to 20% of which appear only once. Fresh peripheral blood, 8.5 to 10 ml, was the PBMC source. This clonotype has at least ten counts. What it binds is unknown. This CDR3 is 11 amino acids long. CDR1 is MNHNS and CDR2 is SASEGT in the germline V gene. V was cut by 3 bases and J by 2 bases, with 2 bases left in between.

The sequence was obtained from an adult man with Graves' ophthalmopathy. The genes are TRBV6-1 and TRBJ2-7; D is ambiguous. Sequences were obtained from peripheral blood. The CDR3 reads CASSDTYEQYF. In nucleotides, the CDR3 is TGTGCCAGCAGTGACACCTACGAGCAGTACTTC.